The table lists the clone carrying this T cell receptor beta chain with many counts. Its antigen is not identified. CDR1 MNHEY and CDR2 SVGEGT come from the germline V gene. The CDR3 has 14 residues. J was trimmed by 0 bases and V by 8 bases; bases with no gene match: 2. Quantitative 5'-RACE was performed with molecular barcodes, and it yielded the TCR beta libraries. Each CDR3 protein gets one entry after TCRdb re-called the 5' RACE reads with MiXCR. The data show 200,000 or so distinct CDR3 sequences, approximately 12% seen once. These data belong to a study of CD8 T cells in ankylosing spondylitis. Study-wide results and limits: Matched ankylosing spondylitis synovial fluid reportedly contained a significantly enriched population of disease-linked clones. Among TCR beta sequences, a motif of 7 to 9 highly homologous variants appeared characteristic of ankylosing spondylitis blood.

The chain links TRBV6-2 or TRBV6-3 to TRBJ2-2; 8 bases agree with TRBD1. The sample consisted of blood, either unsorted or a sorted T cell fraction (not recorded which). This clonotype originated in a female donor with ankylosing spondylitis or in good health (not recorded which). The CDR3 bases are TGTGCCAGCGGACAGGGTGCGAACACCGGGGAGCTGTTTTTT. Amino acid sequence: CASGQGANTGELFF.